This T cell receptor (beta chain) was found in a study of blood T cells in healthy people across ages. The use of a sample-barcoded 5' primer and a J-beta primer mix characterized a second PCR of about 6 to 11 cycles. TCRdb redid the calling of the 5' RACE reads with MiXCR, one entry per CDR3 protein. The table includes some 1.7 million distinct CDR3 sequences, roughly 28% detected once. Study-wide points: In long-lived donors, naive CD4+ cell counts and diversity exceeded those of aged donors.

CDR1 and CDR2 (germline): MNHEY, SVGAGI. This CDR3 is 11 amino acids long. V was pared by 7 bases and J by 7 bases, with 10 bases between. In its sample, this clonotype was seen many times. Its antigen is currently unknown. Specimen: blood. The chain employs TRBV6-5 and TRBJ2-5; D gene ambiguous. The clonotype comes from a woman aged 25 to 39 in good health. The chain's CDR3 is CASTLMGTQYF. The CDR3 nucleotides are TGTGCCAGCACGCTAATGGGGACCCAGTACTTC.